These 21 T cell receptor beta chains originate from one sample sequenced in a study of OX40 agonist ivuxolimab in advanced cancers. Assay: immunoSEQ multiplex PCR; the TCRdb copy retains only in-frame clones and omits some. The repertoire holds 98,000 or so clones, with about 86% as singletons. This specimen consisted of CD4+ or CD8+ T cells sorted from blood, obtained in a trial of the OX40 agonist ivuxolimab. The receptors originated from an adult with an advanced solid tumor such as melanoma, head and neck, liver or kidney cancer.

This rearrangement joins TRBV2 to TRBJ2-3; tentative D call: TRBD2 (6 bases). Germline V CDR1 and CDR2: SNHLY, FYNNEI. The CDR3 runs 15 residues. Between the trimmed V and J ends, which lost 6 bases and 3 bases, there was a span of 16 bases. CDR3 sequence reads: CASRAGTQKTDTQYF. The CDR3 nucleotides read TGTGCCAGCAGGGCCGGGACTCAAAAGACAGATACGCAGTATTTT. The whole variable domain, remainder taken from reference TRBV2 and TRBJ2-3, is EPEVTQTPSHQVTQMGQEVILRCVPISNHLYFYWYRQILGQKVEFLVSFYNNEISEKSEIFDDQFSVERPDGSNFTLKIRSTKLEDSAMYFCASRAGTQKTDTQYFGPGTRLTVL.

The rearrangement uses TRBV19 and TRBJ1-4, with 7 bases lining up with TRBD1. J lost 0 bases, V lost 4 bases, and 5 bases had no gene match. This CDR3 has 16 amino acids. Germline loops: CDR1 LNHDA, CDR2 SQIVND (reference sequence). CDR3 nucleotide sequence: TGTGCCAGTAGTAACAGGGGTCCCTCAACTAATGAAAAACTGTTTTTT. Translation: CASSNRGPSTNEKLFF.

This rearrangement joins TRBV5-5 to TRBJ2-5, with D tentatively TRBD2 (6 bases). Trimming pared 4 bases from V and 5 bases from J, leaving 21 bases between. The CDR3 length is 16 residues. From germline, CDR1 is SGHKS and CDR2 YYEKEE (reference sequence). The CDR3 nucleotides read TGTGCCAGCAGCCCCCTTCCAGCAGCCCGGGGGGAGACCCAGTACTTC. Protein product: CASSPLPAARGETQYF.

This clone appeared a single time. This rearrangement joins TRBV5-1 to TRBJ2-1; 11 bases are a match to TRBD2. The CDR3 runs 16 residues. V was pared by 4 bases and J by 3 bases, with 6 bases of the junction left unmatched. Germline values: CDR1 SGHRS, CDR2 YFSETQ. In nucleotides, the CDR3 is TGCGCCAGCAGCCCTGGGACTAGCGGAGACTACAATGAGCAGTTCTTC. It translates to CASSPGTSGDYNEQFF.

The chain carries TRBV18 and TRBJ2-7, with TRBD1 matching 10 bases. The CDR3 runs to 16 residues. The ends lost 0 bases at V and 2 bases at J; junction bases unmatched: 4. Germline assignment: CDR1 KGHSH and CDR2 LQKENI. In DNA, the CDR3 is TGTGCCAGCTCACCACCTATGGGACAGGGGACCTACGAGCAGTACTTC. Its translation: CASSPPMGQGTYEQYF.

The rearrangement links TRBV6-5 to TRBJ2-3; D not certain. V lost 8 bases to trimming and J lost 6 bases, with 18 bases between them. The V gene's germline CDR1 is MNHEY and CDR2 SVGAGI. The CDR3 extends over 14 amino acids. The CDR3 loop is CASVRYLASDTQYF. CDR3 in DNA: TGTGCCAGCGTTCGATATCTCGCATCGGATACGCAGTATTTT.

V gene TRBV7-2 combines with J gene TRBJ2-5; TRBD2 matches 7 bases. The junction had 6 bases not matched to a gene; V was cut back by 1 base and J by 4 bases. Per germline, CDR1 SGHTA and CDR2 FQGNSA. The CDR3 consists of 15 residues. The CDR3 nucleotides read TGTGCCAGCAGCTTAGTGGCGGGAGCGAGAGAGACCCAGTACTTC. As protein: CASSLVAGARETQYF.

This chain links TRBV6-1 with TRBJ1-2; D possibly corresponds to TRBD1 (5 bases). V gave up 0 bases and J gave up 3 bases, with 11 bases separating them. CDR3 length: 15 amino acids. The V gene's germline CDR1 is MNHNS and CDR2 SASEGT. The CDR3 sequence: CASSEAGTKDYGYTF. In nucleotides, the CDR3 is TGTGCCAGCAGTGAAGCCGGGACCAAGGACTATGGCTACACCTTC.

The chain couples TRBV19 to TRBJ2-3; perhaps TRBD1 as D (6 bases). The germline gives CDR1 LNHDA, CDR2 SQIVND (reference sequence). Deletions cut 4 bases from V and 0 bases from J, with 20 bases between. The CDR3 loop spans 18 amino acids. The CDR3 reads CASSKTPQTGTSTDTQYF. The CDR3 coding sequence is TGTGCCAGTAGTAAAACCCCACAGACAGGAACTAGCACAGATACGCAGTATTTT.

This rearrangement joins TRBV19 to TRBJ1-2, with D maybe TRBD1 (6 bases). The CDR3 has 14 amino acids. The germline gives CDR1 LNHDA, CDR2 SQIVND (reference sequence). Deletions cut 4 bases from V and 4 bases from J, with 13 bases between. The CDR3 sequence: CASSNVGGAYGYTF. The CDR3 nucleotides read TGTGCCAGTAGTAACGTGGGGGGCGCCTATGGCTACACCTTC.

The chain combines TRBV5-1 with TRBJ1-2; D is possibly TRBD1 (5 bases). The V and J ends lost 9 bases and 1 base respectively, with 13 bases between them. Per germline, CDR1 SGHRS and CDR2 YFSETQ. The CDR3 covers 13 residues. CDR3 DNA: TGCGCCAACGACAGTTCGATTAACTATGGCTACACCTTC. Protein sequence: CANDSSINYGYTF.

The chain couples TRBV7-9 to TRBJ2-7; 11 positions match TRBD2. The CDR3 contains 14 residues. Losses at the gene ends were 1 base for V and 10 bases for J; bases not matched to a gene: 6. Germline V CDR1 and CDR2: SEHNR, FQNEAQ (reference sequence). CDR3 nucleotide sequence: TGTGCCAGCAGCTTAGGTCCTAGCGGGAGGATCCAGTACTTC. Amino acid sequence: CASSLGPSGRIQYF.

This clone was observed a single time. V is TRBV7-2 and J is TRBJ2-1; 9 nucleotides agree with TRBD2. After removal of 5 bases from V and 4 bases from J, the junction contained 9 bases not matched to a gene. The V gene's germline CDR1 is SGHTA and CDR2 FQGNSA. The CDR3 covers 16 residues. The CDR3 nucleotides are TGTGCCAGCAGCCGGCAGACTAGCGGAGCGTACAATGAGCAGTTCTTC. As protein: CASSRQTSGAYNEQFF.

This clone was counted only a few times. V usage is TRBV7-6 and J usage is TRBJ2-7, with 8 bases aligning to TRBD2. The germline gives CDR1 SGHVS, CDR2 FNYEAQ. The CDR3 is 13 amino acids. Unmatched junction bases numbered 2, after V lost 3 bases and J lost 4 bases. The CDR3 sequence: CASSLSGGYEQYF. The DNA of the CDR3 is TGTGCCAGCAGCTTGAGCGGGGGATACGAGCAGTACTTC.

This clone was counted once. In the same sample, other DNA sequences code for this CDR3. This chain connects TRBV9 to TRBJ2-7; either TRBD1 or TRBD2 may fit D (6 bases each). V gave up 0 bases and J gave up 4 bases, with 11 bases separating them. The length of the CDR3 is 14 residues. The V gene's germline CDR1 is SGDLS and CDR2 YYNGEE. For the CDR3, the DNA is TGTGCCAGCAGCGTAGCCGGGGGCGGGTACGAGCAGTACTTC. It specifies CASSVAGGGYEQYF.

The rearrangement joins TRBV28 to TRBJ2-7, with D hard to call. CDR1 is MDHEN and CDR2 is SYDVKM in the germline V gene. CDR3 size: 14 residues. Trimming removed 2 bases at V and 0 bases at J, with 8 bases between. The CDR3 DNA reads as TGTGCCAGCAGTTTAGGCGGTGTCTCCTACGAGCAGTACTTC. Protein sequence: CASSLGGVSYEQYF.

The chain has TRBV18 and TRBJ1-3; D perhaps matches TRBD1 (5 bases). Germline V gene lookup returns CDR1 KGHSH and CDR2 LQKENI. The CDR3 sequence is 16 residues long. V was shortened by 4 bases and J by 8 bases, with 21 bases between the two germline ends. For the CDR3, the DNA is TGTGCCAGCTCACAACTGGGACCCTCGCTGGCGGACACCATATATTTT. Protein product: CASSQLGPSLADTIYF.

This rearrangement joins TRBV5-1 to TRBJ2-7; the match to TRBD1 covers 9 bases. In germline, CDR1 is SGHRS, CDR2 YFSETQ. Trimming took 5 bases from V and 3 from J; bases not matched to a gene: 12. The CDR3 length is 16 residues. CDR3 DNA sequence: TGCGCCAGCAGGGGACAGGGTTCCCCGGGGGGCTACGAGCAGTACTTC. Translating gives CASRGQGSPGGYEQYF.

J is TRBJ2-7 and V is TRBV5-1; maybe TRBD1 (6 bases). V lost 0 bases and J lost 0, with 10 bases in between. CDR1 is SGHRS, CDR2 YFSETQ, per germline. The CDR3 loop spans 15 amino acids. CDR3 loop: CASSLGQANSYEQYF. The CDR3 region has the DNA TGCGCCAGCAGCTTGGGACAGGCCAACTCCTACGAGCAGTACTTC.

The gene calls are TRBV2 and TRBJ2-3; the match to TRBD2 covers 13 bases. Losses at the gene ends were 6 bases for V and 5 bases for J; bases not matched to a gene: 8. Looked up from germline, CDR1 is SNHLY and CDR2 is FYNNEI. The CDR3 is 16 amino acids. CDR3 loop: CASRPGLAGRVDTQYF. CDR3 DNA sequence: TGTGCCAGCAGACCGGGACTAGCGGGGCGGGTAGATACGCAGTATTTT.

This clone was recorded only once. V is TRBV6-4 and J is TRBJ2-1; D is possibly TRBD1 (5 bases). Germline lookup yields CDR1 MRHNA and CDR2 SNTAGT. The V gene lost 4 bases and the J gene lost 0 bases, with 7 bases spanning the gap. The CDR3 length is 14 residues. The CDR3 nucleotides read TGTGCCAGCAGTGTAGACAGCTCCTACAATGAGCAGTTCTTC. This gives the protein CASSVDSSYNEQFF.